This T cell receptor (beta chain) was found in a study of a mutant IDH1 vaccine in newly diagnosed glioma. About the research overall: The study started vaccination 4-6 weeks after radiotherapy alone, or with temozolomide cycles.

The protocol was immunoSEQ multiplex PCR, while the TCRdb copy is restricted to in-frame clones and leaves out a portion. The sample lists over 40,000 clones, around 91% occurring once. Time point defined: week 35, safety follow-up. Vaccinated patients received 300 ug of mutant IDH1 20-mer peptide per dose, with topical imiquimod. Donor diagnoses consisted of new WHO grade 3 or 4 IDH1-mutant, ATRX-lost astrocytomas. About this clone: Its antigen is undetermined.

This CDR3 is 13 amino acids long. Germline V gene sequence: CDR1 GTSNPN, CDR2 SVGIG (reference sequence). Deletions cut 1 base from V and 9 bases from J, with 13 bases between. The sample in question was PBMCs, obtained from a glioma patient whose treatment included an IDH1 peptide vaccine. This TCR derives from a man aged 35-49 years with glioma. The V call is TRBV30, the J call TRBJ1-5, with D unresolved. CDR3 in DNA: TGTGCCTGGAGTGGGCAGTCGTCAGCGCCCCAGCATTTT. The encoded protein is CAWSGQSSAPQHF.